This TCR beta chain was recovered during a study of shared clonotypes between healthy human individuals. The study's findings and limits: With a handful of donors compared, 4% to 5.5% of naive CD4 clonotypes were shared.

The germline V gene encodes CDR1 SEHNR and CDR2 FQNEAQ (reference sequence). J lost 0 bases, V lost 4 bases, and 16 bases had no gene match. The CDR3 extends over 19 amino acids. A word on this clone: Its antigen is undetermined.

Profiled with immunoSEQ multiplex PCR; TCRdb holds only in-frame clones, not every one. The profile shows under 600,000 clones, roughly 98% of them singletons. Terminally differentiated effector memory CD45RA+ cells were excluded by CCR7 positive selection of CD45RO-negative cells. Sample: naive CD8+ T cells sorted from blood. This sequence originates from a man younger than 40 in good health. This chain uses TRBV7-9 with TRBJ2-3; 7 nucleotides align to TRBD2. The CDR3 DNA follows: TGTGCCAGCAGCTCATTGTGGGGCGGGAGAGGGCGCAGCACAGATACGCAGTATTTT. Translated: CASSSLWGGRGRSTDTQYF.